In this sample, the clone carrying this T cell receptor (beta chain) turned up once. Antigen unknown. The sample is drawn from a study of siplizumab effects on memory and regulatory T cells. TCRdb's copy holds only in-frame clones and misses some; the assay was immunoSEQ multiplex PCR. Of some 100,000 clones listed, 94% are singletons. General study points: In siplizumab cultures, the suppressive function of proliferating Tregs remained unconfirmed. Under siplizumab, alloreactive sequences traced to unstimulated CD4+ memory cells were significantly reduced.

Trimming removed 6 bases from V and 13 bases from J, with 16 bases in between. From germline, CDR1 is MNHEY and CDR2 SMNVEV (reference sequence). CDR3 length equals 13 residues. This chain joins TRBV27 and TRBJ1-6; D possibly corresponds to TRBD1 (6 bases). The TCR comes from a human donor in good health. The sequencing sample was made of Tregs sorted from blood. This chain's CDR3 is CASRFLQGRPLHF. The DNA of the CDR3 is TGTGCCAGCAGATTCCTACAGGGAAGGCCCCTCCACTTT.